Following are 18 T cell receptor beta chains from one sample sequenced in a study of vaccination and CD4 T cells after COVID-19. Treatment noted: roughly ten-day PBMC culture with coronavirus spike peptide pools or control peptides (ViraFEST assay). Collection of the unexposed donor's CD4+ T cells took place before the COVID-19 pandemic (2011-2018). Sequencing of DNA taken from cultured CD4+ T cells relied on the Oncomine TCR Beta short-read assay. From CD4+ T cells that had been cultured, genomic DNA was extracted. MiXCR, applied by TCRdb to the PCR reads, yields one record per CDR3 protein. The sample carries nearly 8,000 distinct CDR3 sequences, over 35% recorded once. Their specific antigens are unknown. Sample: CD4+ T cells from blood, cultured in vitro. All receptors come from a human donor in good health.

The rearrangement links TRBV27 to TRBJ1-6; 7 nucleotides agree with TRBD1. With V trimmed by 5 bases and J by 2 bases, 6 bases remained unmatched. The V gene's germline CDR1 is MNHEY and CDR2 SMNVEV (reference sequence). This CDR3 spans 16 amino acids. The CDR3, as DNA: TGTGCCAGCAGTAACGCCGGGACAGCCTATAATTCACCCCTCCACTTT. This encodes CASSNAGTAYNSPLHF.

This clonotype was observed a handful of times. This chain uses TRBV7-2 with TRBJ1-2; 11 bases fit TRBD1. The CDR3 is made up of 15 amino acids. Germline CDR1 SGHTA, CDR2 FQGNSA. Germline trimming cut 5 bases from V and 6 bases from J; bases unmatched to any gene: 8. The CDR3 DNA is TGTGCCAGCAGCCTACGGACAGGGGGCGCAGATGGCTACACCTTC. Translation gives CASSLRTGGADGYTF.

The chain is built from TRBV5-4 and TRBJ1-6; 8 bases line up with TRBD1. Trimming removed 6 bases from V and 5 bases from J; junction bases left unmatched: 7. The CDR3 totals 15 residues. CDR1 and CDR2 (germline): SGHNT, YYREEE (reference sequence). CDR3 amino acids: CASNGQGADNSPLHF. In nucleotides, the CDR3 is TGTGCCAGCAACGGTCAGGGGGCTGATAATTCACCCCTCCACTTT.

This clonotype has only a few counts. V gene TRBV11-2 combines with J gene TRBJ2-7; 9 nucleotides align to TRBD2. This CDR3 has 15 amino acids. The V and J ends lost 4 bases and 4 bases, in that order; junction bases with no gene match: 8. Germline V CDR1 and CDR2: SGHAT, FQNNGV. CDR3 DNA: TGTGCCAGCAGCTCCCCCGGGACTAGCCTTTACGAGCAGTACTTC. Translated: CASSSPGTSLYEQYF.

This rearrangement joins TRBV29-1 to TRBJ2-5; D is undetermined. V dropped 7 bases and J dropped 2 bases, with 17 bases sitting between them. CDR1 is SQVTM, CDR2 ANQGSEA, per germline. The CDR3 is made up of 14 amino acids. CDR3 coding DNA: TGCAGCGCCAGCCGGGTGGGGTATCAAGAGACCCAGTACTTC. Its protein is CSASRVGYQETQYF.

This clonotype was recorded a few times. The chain carries TRBV4-3 and TRBJ2-2; tentatively, D is TRBD1 (5 bases). The CDR3 runs to 19 residues. CDR1 and CDR2 (germline): LGHNA, YSLEER. V was clipped by 0 bases and J by 0 bases, with 17 bases between them. CDR3 sequence reads: CASSQDQGNPFANTGELFF. The CDR3 DNA reads TGCGCCAGCAGCCAAGATCAGGGAAACCCGTTCGCGAACACCGGGGAGCTGTTTTTT.

CDR3 in DNA: TGCGCCAGCAGCCAAAACCGGGACGGAGAAGCTTTCTTT. Amino acid sequence: CASSQNRDGEAFF. The chain couples TRBV4-3 to TRBJ1-1, with TRBD1 as a possible D gene (5 bases). The germline V gene has CDR1 LGHNA and CDR2 YSLEER. Trimming shortened V by 2 bases and J by 8 bases, and 12 bases separated the two germline ends. The CDR3 consists of 13 residues.

This clonotype was recorded once. The chain recombines TRBV20-1 with TRBJ1-1, with a tentative D call TRBD1 (6 bases). The length of the CDR3 is 13 residues. Germline-derived CDR1 and CDR2 are DFQATT and SNEGSKA (reference sequence). V lost 0 bases and J 5 bases, leaving 10 bases between the germline ends. CDR3 nucleotides: TGCAGTGCTAGAGAGGGGGCAAGGACTGAAGCTTTCTTT. Translated: CSAREGARTEAFF.

The gene calls are TRBV10-3 and TRBJ2-7; maybe TRBD1 (5 bases). Trimming pared 0 bases from V and 4 bases from J, leaving 25 bases between. Germline values: CDR1 ENHRY, CDR2 SYGVKD. This CDR3 is 19 amino acids long. CDR3 in DNA: TGTGCCATCAGTGAGTCGGGGCGTGGACGGATAGACAGCCTATACGAGCAGTACTTC. Its translation is CAISESGRGRIDSLYEQYF.

V and J are TRBV23-1 and TRBJ2-2; D might be TRBD2 (6 bases). TRBV23-1 is an open reading frame whose function is uncertain. The length of the CDR3 is 16 residues. Deletions cut 2 bases from V and 4 bases from J, with 14 bases between. The CDR3 DNA reads TGCGCCAGCAGTCAAGTCCGGCTAGCGACCACCGGGGAGCTGTTTTTT. Protein: CASSQVRLATTGELFF.

The V call is TRBV19, the J call TRBJ2-5; 11 nucleotides agree with TRBD1. V lost 5 bases to trimming and J lost 1 base; unmatched junction nucleotides: 9. CDR3 length: 17 amino acids. CDR1 and CDR2 (germline): LNHDA, SQIVND (reference sequence). CDR3 DNA: TGTGCCAGTAGTTCACGAAGGACAGGGGGCCTCCAAGAGACCCAGTACTTC. Translated, it gives CASSSRRTGGLQETQYF.

The chain carries TRBV12-3 or TRBV12-4 and TRBJ2-7; 9 positions match TRBD2. V gave up 5 bases and J gave up 5 bases; unmatched junction bases: 4. There are 13 residues in the CDR3. CDR3 protein: CASSAGLADEQYF. The CDR3 DNA reads as TGTGCCAGCAGTGCGGGACTAGCAGACGAGCAGTACTTC.

The gene calls are TRBV6-1 and TRBJ2-5; TRBD2 matches 11 bases. The CDR3 length is 19 residues. Trimming at V came to 4 bases and at J to 3 bases, leaving 16 bases not matched to a gene. CDR1 and CDR2 from the germline V gene are MNHNS and SASEGT. In nucleotides, the CDR3 is TGTGCCAGCAGTGCTCCCCGGGGGGGTAGCGGGAGGGGTAAAGAGACCCAGTACTTC. It is translated as CASSAPRGGSGRGKETQYF.

The chain joins TRBV7-3 to TRBJ2-5; D may be TRBD2 (6 bases). Germline CDR1 SGHTA, CDR2 FQGTGA. The CDR3 covers 14 residues. Deletions cut 1 base from V and 5 bases from J, with 11 bases between. The CDR3 sequence: CASSLRGGLETQYF. CDR3 sequence (DNA): TGTGCCAGCAGCTTAAGGGGAGGCCTGGAGACCCAGTACTTC.

The chain has TRBV20-1 and TRBJ2-7; D might be TRBD2 (7 bases). The CDR3 is 17 residues long. Germline values: CDR1 DFQATT, CDR2 SNEGSKA (reference sequence). Trimming pared 5 bases from V and 6 bases from J, leaving 29 bases between. The CDR3 region is CSALRGGHQRTPGEQYF. The CDR3 DNA reads TGCAGTGCTCTAAGGGGGGGCCACCAGCGGACTCCTGGCGAGCAGTACTTC.

Here the CDR3 reads CASSFLGQEYTEAFF. The CDR3 coding sequence is TGTGCCAGCAGTTTCCTGGGACAGGAGTACACTGAAGCTTTCTTT. The V call is TRBV7-2, the J call TRBJ1-1; 8 bases are a match to TRBD1. CDR1 SGHTA and CDR2 FQGNSA come from the germline V gene. J was trimmed by 3 bases and V by 6 bases; bases with no gene match: 9. This CDR3 spans 15 amino acids.

V gene TRBV28 combines with J gene TRBJ1-5; tentatively, D is TRBD1 (6 bases). V dropped 7 bases and J dropped 6 bases, with 16 bases sitting between them. CDR1 is MDHEN, CDR2 SYDVKM, per germline. The CDR3 runs 14 residues. The CDR3 loop reads CASTLGGAAQPQHF. The CDR3 bases are TGTGCCAGCACCCTAGGGGGGGCTGCTCAGCCCCAGCATTTT.

This chain uses TRBV4-3 with TRBJ1-6, with 9 positions matching TRBD1. V shed 4 bases, J shed 10 bases, and the junction held 14 bases outside the gene matches. The CDR3 covers 17 residues. Per germline, CDR1 LGHNA and CDR2 YSLEER. The chain's CDR3 is CASSLFPPGQGNSPLHF. CDR3 nucleotide sequence: TGCGCCAGCAGCCTTTTCCCCCCGGGACAGGGAAACTCACCCCTCCACTTT.